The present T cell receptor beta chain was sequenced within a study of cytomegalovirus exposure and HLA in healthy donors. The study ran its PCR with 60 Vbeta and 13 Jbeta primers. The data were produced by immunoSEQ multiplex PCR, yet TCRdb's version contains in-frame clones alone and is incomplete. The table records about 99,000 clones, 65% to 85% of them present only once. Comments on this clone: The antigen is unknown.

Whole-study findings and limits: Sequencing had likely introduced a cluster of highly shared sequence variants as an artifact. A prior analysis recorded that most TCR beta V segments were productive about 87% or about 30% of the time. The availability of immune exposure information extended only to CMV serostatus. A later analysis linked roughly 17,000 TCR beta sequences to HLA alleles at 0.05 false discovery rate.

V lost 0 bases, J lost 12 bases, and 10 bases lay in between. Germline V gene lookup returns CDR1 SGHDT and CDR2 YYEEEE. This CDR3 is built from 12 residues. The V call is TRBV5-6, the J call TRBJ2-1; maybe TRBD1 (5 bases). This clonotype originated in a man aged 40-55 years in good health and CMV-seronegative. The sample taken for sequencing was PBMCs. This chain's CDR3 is CASSLGKQGQFF. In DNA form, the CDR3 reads TGTGCCAGCAGCTTGGGAAAGCAGGGGCAGTTCTTC. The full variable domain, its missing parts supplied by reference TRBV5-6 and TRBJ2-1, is DAGVTQSPTHLIKTRGQQVTLRCSPKSGHDTVSWYQQALGQGPQFIFQYYEEEERQRGNFPDRFSGHQFPNYSSELNVNALLLGDSALYLCASSLGKQGQFFGPGTRLTVL.